This T cell receptor beta chain stems from a study of T cell repertoires in cytomegalovirus infection. Overall study context: Based on public TCR beta signatures, there were indications of CMV infection and of a matching HLA type.

Study-wide results and limits: Ex vivo responses were dominated by HLA-C-restricted CMV-specific TCR beta clonotypes.

CDR1 and CDR2 from the germline V gene are SQVTM and ANQGSEA. The CDR3 has 13 residues. Trimming removed 6 bases at V and 7 bases at J, with 18 bases between. In the case of this clonotype: The antigen remains unidentified.

TCRdb used MiXCR to reprocess the reads, holding one entry per CDR3 protein. The sample includes about 530,000 distinct CDR3 sequences, roughly 29% seen only once; the top ten take under 15%. The chain has TRBV29-1 and TRBJ1-2; weak D call: TRBD1 (6 bases). This receptor was identified in a human donor in good health (CMV status not recorded). Some clones in this sample may be carry-over from other donors' samples. Input material: PBMCs. The CDR3 nucleotides are TGCAGCGTCACCGGGGGGGCTGCAGGTGGCTACACCTTC. This codes for CSVTGGAAGGYTF. Based on the CDR3 plus reference TRBV29-1 and TRBJ1-2, the full variable domain is SAVISQKPSRDICQRGTSLTIQCQVDSQVTMMFWYRQQPGQSLTLIATANQGSEATYESGFVIDKFPISRPNLTFSTLTVSNMSPEDSSIYLCSVTGGAAGGYTFGSGTRLTVV.